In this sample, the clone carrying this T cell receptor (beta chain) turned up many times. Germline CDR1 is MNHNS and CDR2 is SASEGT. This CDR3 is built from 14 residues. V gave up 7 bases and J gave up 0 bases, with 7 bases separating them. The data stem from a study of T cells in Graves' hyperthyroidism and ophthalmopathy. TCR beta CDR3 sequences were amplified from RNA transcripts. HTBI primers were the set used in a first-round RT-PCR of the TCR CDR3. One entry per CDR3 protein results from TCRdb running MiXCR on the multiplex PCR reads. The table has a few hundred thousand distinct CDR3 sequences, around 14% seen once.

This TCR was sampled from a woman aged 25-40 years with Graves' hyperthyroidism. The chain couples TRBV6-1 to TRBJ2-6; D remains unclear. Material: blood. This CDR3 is CASKIISGANVLTF. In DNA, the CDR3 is TGTGCCAGCAAGATCATCTCTGGGGCCAACGTCCTGACTTTC.